This T cell receptor beta chain was retrieved from a study of blood T cell repertoires in COVID-19. In the study overall: Researchers got acute and convalescent COVID-19 samples from the United States, Italy and Spain. In each case, the material was cDNA or gDNA derived from T cells, B-cell-depleted T cells, or PBMCs.

This CDR3 comprises 13 residues. Per germline, CDR1 SQVTM and CDR2 ANQGSEA. Deletions cut 8 bases from V and 2 bases from J, with 15 bases between. In the authors' workflow: Amplification of reference gene primers provided the estimated nucleated cell counts. Sequencing was performed with immunoSEQ multiplex PCR; in TCRdb, only in-frame clones are kept and a portion is missing. Clonal size and the V and J genes are those of that table, whereas D and trimming came from the DNA. The top ten hold 1.5% to 2% of the sample, which has roughly 130,000 clones, more than 70% seen once. This clone was recorded once.

Source material: peripheral blood. V usage is TRBV29-1 and J usage is TRBJ1-2, with D tentatively TRBD1 (5 bases). The TCR originated in a man aged 70 or older with acute or convalescent COVID-19. This CDR3 is CSTDQQDNYGYTF. The CDR3 nucleotides are TGCAGCACCGACCAACAGGACAACTATGGCTACACCTTC.